These T cell receptor beta chains were read from a single sample in a study of human T cells and chemical hapten exposure. Each CDR3 protein gets one entry after TCRdb re-called the 5' RACE reads with MiXCR. Counted here are about 110,000 distinct CDR3 sequences, approximately 19% occurring once; the ten biggest clones make up roughly 2.8%. The origin of the receptors is a human donor in good health. Each CDR3 is given with its conserved first and last residue. A D gene is named only where the DNA matches it firmly. Only some rows state a clone size, as once, few, many or a class for expanded clones.

clone size	D gene	V gene	J gene	CDR3 DNA	CDR3 protein
.	.	TRBV12-3/TRBV12-4	TRBJ2-7	TGTGCCAGCAGTCGTCCTGTGGCGAGAAGCTCCTACGAGCAGTACTTC	CASSRPVARSSYEQYF
.	.	TRBV6-5	TRBJ2-2	TGTGCCAGCAGTTACGGTATCGGGACACACACCGGGGAGCTGTTTTTT	CASSYGIGTHTGELFF
few	.	TRBV5-1	TRBJ1-4	TGCGCCAGCAGCTCCCAGCCAGTTGCAACTAATGAAAAACTGTTTTTT	CASSSQPVATNEKLFF
.	.	TRBV28	TRBJ1-1	TGTGCCAGCAGTCCTTTTCCGACAGGGAACACTGAAGCTTTCTTT	CASSPFPTGNTEAFF
.	.	TRBV20-1	TRBJ1-5	TGCAGTGCTAGGCGGCAGGGAGGGAGCAATCAGCCCCAGCATTTT	CSARRQGGSNQPQHF
.	.	TRBV24-1	TRBJ1-5	TGTGCCACCAGTCGGGAGGATCAGACCCAGCATTTT	CATSREDQTQHF
few	.	TRBV24-1	TRBJ2-1	TGTGCCACCGGGGGTGGCGGCGATGAGCAGTTCTTC	CATGGGGDEQFF
few	.	TRBV6-1	TRBJ1-6	TGTGCCACCCAACTGACACAGGGCGGATCACCCCTCCACTTT	CATQLTQGGSPLHF
.	.	TRBV20-1	TRBJ1-5	TGCAGTGCCCCCGCCGGACGGAGCAATCAGCCCCAGCATTTT	CSAPAGRSNQPQHF
.	.	TRBV28	TRBJ2-7	TGTGCCAGCACCCCTAACCCACTAGGAACCTACGAGCAGTACTTC	CASTPNPLGTYEQYF
.	.	TRBV7-7	TRBJ2-2	TGTGCTAGCAGCTTTACCAGGACCGGGGAGCTGTTTTTT	CASSFTRTGELFF
few	.	TRBV6-5	TRBJ2-1	TGTGCCAGCAGTACGGACCCCAACTACAATGAGCAGTTCTTC	CASSTDPNYNEQFF
few	.	TRBV20-1	TRBJ2-1	TGCAGTGCTCAACCTCGGTTTAGTCCCTACAATGAGCAGTTCTTC	CSAQPRFSPYNEQFF
.	TRBD2	TRBV7-9	TRBJ2-1	TGTGCCAGCAGCCTCGGGACTAGCGGGAAAGGAATCTACAATGAGCAGTTCTTC	CASSLGTSGKGIYNEQFF
few	TRBD1	TRBV5-1	TRBJ1-1	TGCGCCAGCAGCTTGTTAGCGGACAGGGGTAGCGATGAAGCTTTCTTT	CASSLLADRGSDEAFF
few	.	TRBV6-6	TRBJ2-7	TGTGCCAGCAGTTACTATGGCGCCGCGGGCGAGCAGTACTTC	CASSYYGAAGEQYF
.	.	TRBV12-3/TRBV12-4	TRBJ2-3	TGTGCCAGCAGTCCTGGGACAGCGGGAGATACGCAGTATTTT	CASSPGTAGDTQYF
many	.	TRBV5-1	TRBJ2-1	TGCGCCAGCAGCTTTAGTGGACCTGAGCAGTTCTTC	CASSFSGPEQFF
.	TRBD1	TRBV6-1	TRBJ2-7	TGTGCCAGCAACTCTCGACAGGGCGAGCAGTACTTC	CASNSRQGEQYF
.	.	TRBV14	TRBJ2-3	TGTGCCAGCAGCCAAGTCCCAGCCCAAGATACGCAGTATTTT	CASSQVPAQDTQYF
.	TRBD2	TRBV3-1	TRBJ2-3	TGTGCCAGCGAGCGGGACACAGATACGCAGTATTTT	CASERDTDTQYF
.	.	TRBV28	TRBJ1-4	TGTGCCAGCAGGGGACCCCCCCCCAATGAAAAACTGTTTTTT	CASRGPPPNEKLFF
few	.	TRBV27	TRBJ1-4	TGTGCCAGCAGTGGGGGGTTAAATGAAAAACTGTTTTTT	CASSGGLNEKLFF
.	TRBD1	TRBV7-9	TRBJ1-1	TGTGCCAGTATACCCGGGACAGCTGAAGCTTTCTTT	CASIPGTAEAFF
.	TRBD2	TRBV12-3/TRBV12-4	TRBJ2-5	TGTGCCAGCAGCCTAGCGGGAACCGCTAGTAAGACCCAGTACTTC	CASSLAGTASKTQYF